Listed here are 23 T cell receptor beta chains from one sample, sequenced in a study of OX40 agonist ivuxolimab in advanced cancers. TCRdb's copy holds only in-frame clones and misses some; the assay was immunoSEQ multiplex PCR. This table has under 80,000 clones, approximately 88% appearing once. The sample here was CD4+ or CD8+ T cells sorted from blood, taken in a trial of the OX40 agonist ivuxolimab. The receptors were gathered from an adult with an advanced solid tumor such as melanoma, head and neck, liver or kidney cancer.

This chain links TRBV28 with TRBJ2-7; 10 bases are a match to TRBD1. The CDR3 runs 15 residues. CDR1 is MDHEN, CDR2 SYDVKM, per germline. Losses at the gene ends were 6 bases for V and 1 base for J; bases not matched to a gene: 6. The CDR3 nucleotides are TGTGCCAGCAGGGGACCGGGACAGGGGTCCTACGAGCAGTACTTC. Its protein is CASRGPGQGSYEQYF.

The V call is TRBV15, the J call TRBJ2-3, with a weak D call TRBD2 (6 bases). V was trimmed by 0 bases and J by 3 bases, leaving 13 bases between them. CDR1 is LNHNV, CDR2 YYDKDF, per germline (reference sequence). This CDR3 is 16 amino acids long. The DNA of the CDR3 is TGTGCCACCAGCAGAGATTTGGCGGGAAATACAGATACGCAGTATTTT. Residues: CATSRDLAGNTDTQYF.

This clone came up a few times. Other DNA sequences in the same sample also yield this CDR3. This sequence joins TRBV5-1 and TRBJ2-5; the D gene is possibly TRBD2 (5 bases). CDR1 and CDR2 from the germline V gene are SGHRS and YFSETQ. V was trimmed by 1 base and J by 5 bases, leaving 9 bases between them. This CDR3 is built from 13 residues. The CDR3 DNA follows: TGCGCCAGCAGCTTGCCCGGGGAGGAGACCCAGTACTTC. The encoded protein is CASSLPGEETQYF.

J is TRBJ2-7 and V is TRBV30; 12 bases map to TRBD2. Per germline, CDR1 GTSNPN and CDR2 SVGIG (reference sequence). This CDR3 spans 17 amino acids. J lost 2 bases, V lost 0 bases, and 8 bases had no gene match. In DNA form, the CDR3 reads TGTGCCTGGAGTGTATTCAGACTAGCGGGAGCCCCCTACGAGCAGTACTTC. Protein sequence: CAWSVFRLAGAPYEQYF.

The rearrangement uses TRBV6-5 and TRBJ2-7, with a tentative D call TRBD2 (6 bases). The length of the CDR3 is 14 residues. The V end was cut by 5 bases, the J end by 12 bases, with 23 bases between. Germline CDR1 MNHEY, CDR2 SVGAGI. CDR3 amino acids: CASSEGAGTLGGYF. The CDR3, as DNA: TGTGCCAGCAGTGAAGGTGCCGGGACCCTGGGAGGGTACTTC.

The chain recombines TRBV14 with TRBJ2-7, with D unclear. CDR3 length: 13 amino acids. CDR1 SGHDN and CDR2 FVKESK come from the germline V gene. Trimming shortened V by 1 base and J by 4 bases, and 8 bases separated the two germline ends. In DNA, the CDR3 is TGTGCCAGCAGCCAAGTTTCCAGATACGAGCAGTACTTC. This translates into CASSQVSRYEQYF. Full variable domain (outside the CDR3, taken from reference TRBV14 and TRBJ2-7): EAGVTQFPSHSVIEKGQTVTLRCDPISGHDNLYWYRRVMGKEIKFLLHFVKESKQDESGMPNNRFLAERTGGTYSTLKVQPAELEDSGVYFCASSQVSRYEQYFGPGTRLTVT.

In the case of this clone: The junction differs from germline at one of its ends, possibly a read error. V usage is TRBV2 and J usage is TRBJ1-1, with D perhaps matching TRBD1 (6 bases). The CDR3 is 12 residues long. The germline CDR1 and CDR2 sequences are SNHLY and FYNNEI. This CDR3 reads CASREEGGEAFF. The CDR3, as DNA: TGTGCCAGCAGAGAAGAAGGGGGAGAAGCTTTCTTT. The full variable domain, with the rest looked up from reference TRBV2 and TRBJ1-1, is EPEVTQTPSHQVTQMGQEVILRCVPISNHLYFYWYRQILGQKVEFLVSFYNNEISEKSEIFDDQFSVERPDGSNFTLKIRSTKLEDSAMYFCASREEGGEAFFGQGTRLTVV.

CDR3 DNA: TGCGCCAGCAGTGAGTCTCCCCTATTAGCGGGAGGGGGAGAGACCCAGTACTTC. Amino acids: CASSESPLLAGGGETQYF. V gene TRBV10-2 combines with J gene TRBJ2-5, with 11 bases lining up with TRBD2. Germline-derived CDR1 and CDR2 are WSHSY and SAAADI. The CDR3 is made up of 18 amino acids. With V trimmed by 0 bases and J by 4 bases, 10 bases remained unmatched.

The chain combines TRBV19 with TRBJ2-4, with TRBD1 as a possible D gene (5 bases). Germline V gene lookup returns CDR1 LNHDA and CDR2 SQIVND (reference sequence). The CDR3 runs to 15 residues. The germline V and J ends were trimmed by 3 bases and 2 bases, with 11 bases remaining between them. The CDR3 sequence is CASSIARVPKNIQYF. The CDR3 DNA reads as TGTGCCAGTAGTATTGCCAGGGTGCCCAAAAACATTCAGTACTTC.

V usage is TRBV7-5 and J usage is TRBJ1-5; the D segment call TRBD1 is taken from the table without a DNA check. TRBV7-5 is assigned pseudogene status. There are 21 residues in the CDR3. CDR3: CARGQRVEDRGRGVSNQPQHF. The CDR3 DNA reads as TGTGCCAGAGGGCAGAGGGTCGAGGACAGGGGGCGCGGGGTGAGCAATCAGCCCCAGCATTTT.

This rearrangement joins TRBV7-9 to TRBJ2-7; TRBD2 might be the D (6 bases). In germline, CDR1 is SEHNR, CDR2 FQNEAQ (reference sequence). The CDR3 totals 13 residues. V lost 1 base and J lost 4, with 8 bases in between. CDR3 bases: TGTGCCAGCAGCTTAGAAGGGACTTACGAGCAGTACTTC. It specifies CASSLEGTYEQYF. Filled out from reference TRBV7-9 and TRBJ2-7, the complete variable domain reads DTGVSQNPRHKITKRGQNVTFRCDPISEHNRLYWYRQTLGQGPEFLTYFQNEAQLEKSRLLSDRFSAERPKGSFSTLEIQRTEQGDSAMYLCASSLEGTYEQYFGPGTRLTVT.

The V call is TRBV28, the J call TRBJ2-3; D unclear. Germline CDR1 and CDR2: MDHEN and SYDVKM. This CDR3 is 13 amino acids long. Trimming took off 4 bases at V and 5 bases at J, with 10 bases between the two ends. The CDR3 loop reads CASSSGGVDTQYF. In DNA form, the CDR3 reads TGTGCCAGCAGTTCCGGTGGTGTAGATACGCAGTATTTT.

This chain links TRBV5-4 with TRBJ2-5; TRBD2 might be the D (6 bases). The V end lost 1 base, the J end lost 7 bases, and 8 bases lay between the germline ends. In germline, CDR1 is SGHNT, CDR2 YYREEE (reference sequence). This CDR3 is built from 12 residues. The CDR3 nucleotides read TGTGCCAGCAGCTTGCGGGGAGGGACCCAGTACTTC. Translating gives CASSLRGGTQYF.

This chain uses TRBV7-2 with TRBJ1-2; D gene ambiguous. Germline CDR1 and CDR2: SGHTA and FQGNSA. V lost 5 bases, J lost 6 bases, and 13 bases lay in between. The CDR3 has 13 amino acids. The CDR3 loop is CASSPAQADGYTF. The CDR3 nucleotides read TGTGCCAGCAGCCCAGCCCAGGCGGATGGCTACACCTTC.

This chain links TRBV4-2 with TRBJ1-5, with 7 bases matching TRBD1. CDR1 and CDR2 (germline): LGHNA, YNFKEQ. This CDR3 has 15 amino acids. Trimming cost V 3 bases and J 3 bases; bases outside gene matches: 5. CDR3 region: CASSQGTEINQPQHF. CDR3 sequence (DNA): TGTGCCAGCAGCCAGGGGACAGAAATCAATCAGCCCCAGCATTTT.

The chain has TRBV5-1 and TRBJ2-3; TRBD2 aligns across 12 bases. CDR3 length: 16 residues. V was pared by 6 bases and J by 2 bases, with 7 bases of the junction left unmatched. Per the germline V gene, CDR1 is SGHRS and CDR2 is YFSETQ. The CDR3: CASIKGLAGYTDTQYF. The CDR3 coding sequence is TGCGCCAGCATAAAGGGACTAGCGGGCTACACAGATACGCAGTATTTT.

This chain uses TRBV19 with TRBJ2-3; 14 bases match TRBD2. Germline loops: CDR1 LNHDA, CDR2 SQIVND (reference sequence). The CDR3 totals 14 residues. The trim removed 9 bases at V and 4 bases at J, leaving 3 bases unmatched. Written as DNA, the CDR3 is TGTGCCAGACCGACTAGCGGGAGGGCAGATACGCAGTATTTT. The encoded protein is CARPTSGRADTQYF.

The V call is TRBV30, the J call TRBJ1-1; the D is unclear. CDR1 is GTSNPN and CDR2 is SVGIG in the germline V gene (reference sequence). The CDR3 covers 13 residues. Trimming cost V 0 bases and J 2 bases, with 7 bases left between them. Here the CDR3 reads CAWSVLGNTEAFF. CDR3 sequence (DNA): TGTGCCTGGAGTGTACTGGGCAACACTGAAGCTTTCTTT.

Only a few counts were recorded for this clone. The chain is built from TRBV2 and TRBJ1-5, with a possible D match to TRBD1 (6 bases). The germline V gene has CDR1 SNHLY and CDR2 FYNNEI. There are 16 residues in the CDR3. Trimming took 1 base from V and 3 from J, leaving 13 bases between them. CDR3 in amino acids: CASSEGTAKNNQPQHF. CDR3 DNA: TGTGCCAGCAGTGAAGGGACAGCGAAGAACAATCAGCCCCAGCATTTT.

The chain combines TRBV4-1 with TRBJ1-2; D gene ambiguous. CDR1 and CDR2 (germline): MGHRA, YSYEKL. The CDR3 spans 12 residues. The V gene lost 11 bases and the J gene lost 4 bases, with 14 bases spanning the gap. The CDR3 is CASGASGYGYTF. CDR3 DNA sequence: TGCGCCTCTGGAGCCAGCGGCTATGGCTACACCTTC.

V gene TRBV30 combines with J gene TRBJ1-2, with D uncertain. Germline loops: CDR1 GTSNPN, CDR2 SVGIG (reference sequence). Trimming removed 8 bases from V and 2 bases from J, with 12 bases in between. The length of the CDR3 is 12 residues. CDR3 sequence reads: CAREDRNYGYTF. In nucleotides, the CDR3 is TGTGCCCGGGAGGACCGAAACTATGGCTACACCTTC.

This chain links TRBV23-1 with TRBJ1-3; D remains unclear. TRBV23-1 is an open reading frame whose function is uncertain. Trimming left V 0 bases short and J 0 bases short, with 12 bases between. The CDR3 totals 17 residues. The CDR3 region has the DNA TGCGCCAGCAGTCAATCGCGTGGGTTCCTCTCTGGAAACACCATATATTTT. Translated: CASSQSRGFLSGNTIYF.

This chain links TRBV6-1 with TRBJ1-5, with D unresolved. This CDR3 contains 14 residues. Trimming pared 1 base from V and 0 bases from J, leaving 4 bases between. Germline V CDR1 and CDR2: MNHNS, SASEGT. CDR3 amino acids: CASSEEASNQPQHF. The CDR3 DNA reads TGTGCCAGCAGTGAAGAGGCTAGCAATCAGCCCCAGCATTTT.